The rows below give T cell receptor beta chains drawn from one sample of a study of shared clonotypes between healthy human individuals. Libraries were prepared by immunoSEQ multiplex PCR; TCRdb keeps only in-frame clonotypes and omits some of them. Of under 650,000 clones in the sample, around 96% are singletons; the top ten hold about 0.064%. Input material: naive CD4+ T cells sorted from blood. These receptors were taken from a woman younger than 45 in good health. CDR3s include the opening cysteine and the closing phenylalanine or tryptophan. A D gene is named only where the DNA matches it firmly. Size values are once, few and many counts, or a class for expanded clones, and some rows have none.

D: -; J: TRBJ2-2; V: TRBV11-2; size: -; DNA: TGTGCCAGCAGCGCGAACGGGGCCGGGGAGCTGTTTTTT; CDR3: CASSANGAGELFF
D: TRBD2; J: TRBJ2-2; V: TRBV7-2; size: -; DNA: TGTGCCAGCGGCCCCTTTAGCGGGATGGAAACCGGGGAGCTGTTTTTT; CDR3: CASGPFSGMETGELFF
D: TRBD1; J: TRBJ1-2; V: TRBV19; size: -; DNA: TGTGCCAGTAGCCGGACAGGGCCTAACTATGGCTACACCTTC; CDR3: CASSRTGPNYGYTF
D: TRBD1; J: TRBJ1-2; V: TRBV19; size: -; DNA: TGTGCCAGTAGTATACCCGACAGGGGGATCTATGGCTACACCTTC; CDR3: CASSIPDRGIYGYTF
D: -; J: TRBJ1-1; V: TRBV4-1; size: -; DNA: TGCGCCAGCAGCCAAGATCGGGGAGAGGTATCAGGCACTGAAGCTTTCTTT; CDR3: CASSQDRGEVSGTEAFF
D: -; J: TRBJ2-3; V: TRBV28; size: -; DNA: TGTGCCAGCAGCCGCACGCGGGGCACAGATACGCAGTATTTT; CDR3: CASSRTRGTDTQYF
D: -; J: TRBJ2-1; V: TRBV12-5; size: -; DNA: TGTGCTAGTGGTTTGGATGGGATAAACAATGAGCAGTTCTTC; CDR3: CASGLDGINNEQFF
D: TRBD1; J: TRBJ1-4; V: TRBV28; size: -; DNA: TGTGCCAGCAGTCGACAGGGGGCTAATGAAAAACTGTTTTTT; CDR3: CASSRQGANEKLFF
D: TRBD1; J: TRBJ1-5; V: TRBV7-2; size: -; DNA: TGTGCCAGCAGGAAGACAGGGGGTAGCAATCAGCCCCAGCATTTT; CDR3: CASRKTGGSNQPQHF
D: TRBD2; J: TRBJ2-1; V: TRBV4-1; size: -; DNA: TGCGCCAGCAGCCAAGCCGGTACTAGCGGGAGACATGAGCAGTTCTTC; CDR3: CASSQAGTSGRHEQFF
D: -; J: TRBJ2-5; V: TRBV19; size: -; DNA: TGTGCCAGTAGTGATCAGGGTTTGGAGACCCAGTACTTC; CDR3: CASSDQGLETQYF
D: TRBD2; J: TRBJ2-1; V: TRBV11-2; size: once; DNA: TGTGCCAGCAGCTGGAGCCGCGGGGGACTAGGAAATTTTGAGCAGTTCTTC; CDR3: CASSWSRGGLGNFEQFF
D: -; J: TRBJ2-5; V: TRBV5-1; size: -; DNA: TGCGCCAGCAAACCTACCATGGGTGGGAAAAGAACTTGGTACCAAGAGACCCAGTACTTC; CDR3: CASKPTMGGKRTWYQETQYF
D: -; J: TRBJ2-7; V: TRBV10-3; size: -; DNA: TGTGCCATCAGTGAAGGGGGAGGCTCCTACGAGCAGTACTTC; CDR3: CAISEGGGSYEQYF
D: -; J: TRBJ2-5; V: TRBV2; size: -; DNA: TGTGCCAGCAGAGGGGCAGAGACCCAGTACTTC; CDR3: CASRGAETQYF
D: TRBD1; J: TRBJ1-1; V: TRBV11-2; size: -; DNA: TGTGCCAGCAGCGCGGGACAGGGGGCCACTGAAGCTTTCTTT; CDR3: CASSAGQGATEAFF
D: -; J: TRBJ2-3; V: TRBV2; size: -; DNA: TGTGCCAGCAGTGGCGCTAGCACAGATACGCAGTATTTT; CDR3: CASSGASTDTQYF
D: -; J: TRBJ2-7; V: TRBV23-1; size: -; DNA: TGCGCCAGCGGCCGGGACACCTCCTACGAGCAGTACTTC; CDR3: CASGRDTSYEQYF
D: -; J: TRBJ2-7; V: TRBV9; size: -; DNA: TGTGCCAGCAGCGTAGGGGGAGGGGGAACCTACTACGAGCAGTACTTC; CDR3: CASSVGGGGTYYEQYF
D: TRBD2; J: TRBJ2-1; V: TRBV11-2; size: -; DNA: TGTGCCAGCAGCTTAGACATAGCGGGAGGGTGGAATGAGCAGTTCTTC; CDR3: CASSLDIAGGWNEQFF
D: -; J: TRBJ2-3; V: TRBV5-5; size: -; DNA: TGTGCCAGCAGCTTGTTATGGGACTCCACAGATACGCAGTATTTT; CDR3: CASSLLWDSTDTQYF
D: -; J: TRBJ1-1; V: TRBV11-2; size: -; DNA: TGTGCCAGCAGCTTAGCGGGGCAGGGAATGAACACTGAAGCTTTCTTT; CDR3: CASSLAGQGMNTEAFF
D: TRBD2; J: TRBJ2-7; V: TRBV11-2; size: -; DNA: TGTGCCAGCAGCGGACTAGCGGGAGGCCCCGGCTCCTACGAGCAGTACTTC; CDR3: CASSGLAGGPGSYEQYF
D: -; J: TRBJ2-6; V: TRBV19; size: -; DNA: TGTGCCAGTAGTATATGGCACTCTGGGGCCAACGTCCTGACTTTC; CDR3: CASSIWHSGANVLTF
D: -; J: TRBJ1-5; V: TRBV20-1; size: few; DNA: TGCAGTGCTAGCCTCAATCAGCCCCAGCATTTT; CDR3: CSASLNQPQHF
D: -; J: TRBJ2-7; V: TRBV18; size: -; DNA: TGTGCCAGCTCACTCGAGGATGGGGGGCCCTACGAGCAGTACTTC; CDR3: CASSLEDGGPYEQYF
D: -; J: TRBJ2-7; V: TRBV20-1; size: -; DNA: TGCAGTGCTAGAGCGTCCTACGAGCAGTACTTC; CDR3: CSARASYEQYF
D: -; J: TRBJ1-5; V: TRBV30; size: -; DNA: TGTGCCTGGGCTCACAAGAGCAATCAGCCCCAGCATTTT; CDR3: CAWAHKSNQPQHF
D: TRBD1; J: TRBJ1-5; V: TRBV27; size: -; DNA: TGTGCCAGCAGTCCTGCGGGACAGGGCCGCAATCAGCCCCAGCATTTT; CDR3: CASSPAGQGRNQPQHF
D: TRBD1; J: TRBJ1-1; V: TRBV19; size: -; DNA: TGTGCCAGTAGTGTTCCGACAGGGACAGGACGGGCTTTCTTT; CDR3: CASSVPTGTGRAFF
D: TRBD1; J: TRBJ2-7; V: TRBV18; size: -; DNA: TGTGCCAGCTCACCAATGGGACAGGGATCTTACGAGCAGTACTTC; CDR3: CASSPMGQGSYEQYF